Many counts were recorded for the clone carrying this T cell receptor beta chain. As yet, its antigen is unknown. The source material, RNA transcripts, was used to amplify TCR beta CDR3 regions. TCR CDR3 underwent first-round RT-PCR with the HTBI primer set. TCRdb fed the multiplex PCR reads into MiXCR, producing one record per CDR3 protein. The profile shows some 460,000 distinct CDR3 sequences, more than 15% of them singletons. This entry belongs to a study of T cells in Graves' hyperthyroidism and ophthalmopathy. Overall study results and limits: Model output signaled ophthalmopathy a median approximately 6 months ahead of onset.

Germline V gives CDR1 SGHVS, CDR2 FNYEAQ. The CDR3 is made up of 16 amino acids. V gave up 2 bases and J gave up 0 bases, with 12 bases separating them. The sequence derives from a woman aged 18-35 years with Graves' hyperthyroidism. V is TRBV7-6 and J is TRBJ2-3, with D possibly TRBD1 on 7 matching bases. Sequencing input: blood. The CDR3 DNA reads as TGTGCCAGCAGCTTAAATGCAGGGGGGAGCACAGATACGCAGTATTTT. Translated, it gives CASSLNAGGSTDTQYF.